This passage covers 25 T cell receptor beta chains from one sample sequenced in a study of blood T cell repertoires in COVID-19. Profiled with immunoSEQ multiplex PCR; TCRdb holds only in-frame clones, not every one. Of approximately 20,000 clones detected, 80% to 90% appear once; the ten largest clones hold under 4%. The sequenced material came from peripheral blood. The receptor source for this set is a human donor in a cohort sampled during active COVID-19.

This clone is medium-sized. The V gene is TRBV27, the J gene TRBJ1-1, with a weak D call TRBD1 (6 bases). This CDR3 contains 16 residues. V dropped 7 bases and J dropped 7 bases, with 25 bases sitting between them. CDR1 and CDR2 (germline): MNHEY, SMNVEV (reference sequence). The CDR3 is CASTTKPGQFKIEAFF. The CDR3 DNA reads TGTGCCAGCACTACTAAACCCGGACAGTTCAAGATTGAAGCTTTCTTT.

The chain uses TRBV6-5 and TRBJ1-2, with D perhaps TRBD1 (5 bases). CDR1 and CDR2 from the germline V gene are MNHEY and SVGAGI. The CDR3 contains 14 residues. Deletions cut 6 bases from V and 1 base from J, with 12 bases between. The DNA of the CDR3 is TGTGCCAGCAGCCGACAGAAATTTAACTATGGCTACACCTTC. This encodes CASSRQKFNYGYTF.

The chain uses TRBV4-2 and TRBJ2-5; 7 nucleotides match TRBD2. CDR1 and CDR2 (germline): LGHNA, YNFKEQ. The CDR3 runs to 18 residues. V shed 0 bases and J 4 bases; nucleotides not matched to a gene: 14. CDR3 region: CASSQDLGGAHKSETQYF. Here the CDR3 DNA reads TGTGCCAGCAGCCAAGATCTGGGAGGGGCGCACAAGTCAGAGACCCAGTACTTC.

The chain carries TRBV19 and TRBJ2-4; 10 bases line up with TRBD1. CDR3 length equals 17 residues. The junction had 5 bases not matched to a gene; V was cut back by 2 bases and J by 1 base. The germline V gene encodes CDR1 LNHDA and CDR2 SQIVND (reference sequence). CDR3 loop: CASSIMGDRGAKNIQYF. DNA of the CDR3: TGTGCCAGTAGTATAATGGGGGACAGGGGTGCCAAAAACATTCAGTACTTC.

This clone appeared once. The genes are TRBV11-2 and TRBJ2-3; D is perhaps TRBD2 (5 bases). The CDR3 has 13 amino acids. Trimming took 5 bases from V and 9 from J, leaving 15 bases between them. Germline V CDR1 and CDR2: SGHAT, FQNNGV. The CDR3 loop reads CASSQDWARTQYF. The DNA for the CDR3 is TGTGCCAGCAGCCAGGACTGGGCTCGGACGCAGTATTTT. Filled out from reference TRBV11-2 and TRBJ2-3, the complete variable domain reads EAGVAQSPRYKIIEKRQSVAFWCNPISGHATLYWYQQILGQGPKLLIQFQNNGVVDDSQLPKDRFSAERLKGVDSTLKIQPAKLEDSAVYLCASSQDWARTQYFGPGTRLTVL.

V and J are TRBV19 and TRBJ1-6; 7 nucleotides match TRBD1. The CDR3 runs to 13 residues. Germline V gives CDR1 LNHDA, CDR2 SQIVND (reference sequence). V lost 5 bases, J lost 7 bases, and 2 bases stayed unmatched. CDR3 loop: CASSWDRNSPLHF. The CDR3 nucleotides read TGTGCCAGTAGTTGGGACAGAAATTCACCCCTCCACTTT.

V is TRBV5-4 and J is TRBJ2-3; D ambiguous. Trimming removed 5 bases from V and 0 bases from J, with 10 bases in between. In germline, CDR1 is SGHNT, CDR2 YYREEE (reference sequence). The CDR3 has 14 amino acids. This CDR3 is CASRVKPSTDTQYF. The CDR3 DNA reads as TGTGCCAGCAGAGTAAAGCCTAGCACAGATACGCAGTATTTT.

The CDR3 DNA follows: TGTGCCAGCAGCGCCCCTATAGCGGGGGGGCCAGATACGCAGTATTTT. Protein product: CASSAPIAGGPDTQYF. The rearrangement uses TRBV9 and TRBJ2-3; 11 bases line up with TRBD2. The CDR3 loop spans 16 amino acids. Germline V gene data show CDR1 as SGDLS and CDR2 as YYNGEE. Trimming took 3 bases from V and 4 from J; bases not matched to a gene: 7.

V is TRBV7-3 and J is TRBJ1-1; maybe TRBD1 (5 bases). The V gene lost 0 bases and the J gene lost 5 bases, with 7 bases spanning the gap. Germline V gene data show CDR1 as SGHTA and CDR2 as FQGTGA. The CDR3 runs 13 residues. CDR3 protein: CASSLTQGTEAFF. The CDR3 DNA sequence: TGTGCCAGCAGCTTAACCCAGGGAACTGAAGCTTTCTTT.

J is TRBJ2-2 and V is TRBV5-1; D is perhaps TRBD1 (6 bases). Trimming removed 2 bases from V and 6 bases from J, with 11 bases in between. Germline V gene lookup returns CDR1 SGHRS and CDR2 YFSETQ. CDR3 size: 14 residues. CDR3 protein: CASSFRTDAGELFF. The CDR3 DNA sequence: TGCGCCAGCAGCTTTCGGACAGACGCCGGGGAGCTGTTTTTT.

CDR3 nucleotide sequence: TGTGCCACCAGTGAGGGTCCAGGGTACGAGCAGTACTTC. As protein: CATSEGPGYEQYF. V usage is TRBV24-1 and J usage is TRBJ2-7; a weak D match, TRBD1 (5 bases). The CDR3 length is 13 residues. Trimming cost V 4 bases and J 4 bases, with 10 bases left between them. CDR1 and CDR2 from the germline V gene are KGHDR and SFDVKD.

The rearrangement links TRBV27 to TRBJ2-7, with D possibly TRBD2 on 5 matching bases. Germline lookup yields CDR1 MNHEY and CDR2 SMNVEV (reference sequence). The CDR3 is made up of 15 amino acids. Deletions cut 6 bases from V and 0 bases from J, with 15 bases between. The CDR3 DNA reads as TGTGCCAGCAGGCTGATGATGGGGAGCTCCTACGAGCAGTACTTC. Protein: CASRLMMGSSYEQYF.

The chain has TRBV20-1 and TRBJ2-2, with a possible D match to TRBD2 (5 bases). The CDR3 is made up of 11 amino acids. With 1 base removed from V and 8 bases from J, the gap between germline ends came to 5 bases. Germline loops: CDR1 DFQATT, CDR2 SNEGSKA (reference sequence). CDR3 nucleotides: TGCAGTGCTAGAGGGAGGGGGGAGCTGTTTTTT. Protein sequence: CSARGRGELFF.

A single count supports this clone. V and J are TRBV15 and TRBJ2-1; 9 nucleotides match TRBD2. The length of the CDR3 is 19 residues. Germline-derived CDR1 and CDR2 are LNHNV and YYDKDF (reference sequence). J gave up 1 base and V 5 bases, and 15 bases lay outside the gene matches. CDR3: CATSPSGAGGPSSYNEQFF. The CDR3 DNA is TGTGCCACCAGCCCTAGCGGGGCGGGAGGGCCTAGTTCCTACAATGAGCAGTTCTTC.

V is TRBV5-5 and J is TRBJ1-1; maybe TRBD1 (5 bases). The CDR3 runs 15 residues. CDR1 SGHKS and CDR2 YYEKEE come from the germline V gene (reference sequence). V was pared by 4 bases and J by 1 base, with 14 bases between. Here the CDR3 reads CASSVSGIRNTEAFF. The CDR3 nucleotides are TGTGCCAGCAGCGTCTCAGGGATAAGGAACACTGAAGCTTTCTTT.

The CDR3 DNA reads TGTGCCAGCACCACTCTGGGACAGACAGCTGAGCAGTACTTC. It translates to CASTTLGQTAEQYF. This chain joins TRBV6-5 and TRBJ2-7; 7 bases are shared with TRBD1. V trimming: 7 bases; J trimming: 7 bases; junction bases outside the gene matches: 13. Germline CDR1 reads MNHEY; CDR2 reads SVGAGI. The CDR3 is 14 amino acids.

The rearrangement uses TRBV7-9 and TRBJ2-7; tentative D call: TRBD2 (5 bases). The V gene lost 0 bases and the J gene lost 5 bases, with 8 bases spanning the gap. The CDR3 length is 13 residues. Germline V lookup: CDR1 SEHNR, CDR2 FQNEAQ (reference sequence). As DNA, the CDR3 is TGTGCCAGCAGCTTAGCGGAGGCCCACGAGCAGTACTTC. It is translated as CASSLAEAHEQYF.

The chain uses TRBV5-4 and TRBJ2-5, with 12 bases lining up with TRBD2. V trimming: 1 base; J trimming: 0 bases; junction bases outside the gene matches: 1. The CDR3 extends over 16 amino acids. Germline V gene lookup returns CDR1 SGHNT and CDR2 YYREEE (reference sequence). The CDR3 loop is CASSLRTSGDQETQYF. Here the CDR3 DNA reads TGTGCCAGCAGCTTGAGGACTAGCGGGGACCAAGAGACCCAGTACTTC.

The rearrangement links TRBV5-5 to TRBJ2-5; D may be TRBD2 (5 bases). The V gene's germline CDR1 is SGHKS and CDR2 YYEKEE (reference sequence). CDR3 length equals 13 residues. V was trimmed by 4 bases and J by 1 base, leaving 8 bases between them. The CDR3 spells CASSRRGQETQYF. CDR3 nucleotide sequence: TGTGCCAGCAGCCGCCGGGGCCAAGAGACCCAGTACTTC.

The sample holds one count of this clone. The chain carries TRBV28 and TRBJ2-5, with TRBD2 identical over 9 bases. The CDR3 is made up of 15 amino acids. The junction had 10 bases not matched to a gene; V was cut back by 6 bases and J by 5 bases. Looked up from germline, CDR1 is MDHEN and CDR2 is SYDVKM. DNA for the CDR3: TGTGCCAGCAGAAGCGCGGGAGGGATAGGGGAGACCCAGTACTTC. Protein product: CASRSAGGIGETQYF.

The chain couples TRBV7-5 to TRBJ1-2; TRBD1, the table's D call, was not compared with the DNA. TRBV7-5 represents a pseudogene. CDR3 size: 14 residues. The CDR3 DNA is TGTGCCAGAAGCTACGGACAGGCTAACTATGGCTACACCTTC. This gives the protein CARSYGQANYGYTF.

This clone was seen just once. The chain links TRBV5-1 to TRBJ2-3; a weak D match, TRBD2 (6 bases). V was trimmed by 0 bases and J by 3 bases, leaving 14 bases between them. Germline V gene sequence: CDR1 SGHRS, CDR2 YFSETQ. This CDR3 comprises 16 residues. CDR3 sequence: CASSLGRDSGTDTQYF. The CDR3 coding sequence is TGCGCCAGCAGCTTGGGGAGGGATTCGGGGACAGATACGCAGTATTTT.

The V gene is TRBV19, the J gene TRBJ2-2; a weak D match, TRBD1 (5 bases). This CDR3 spans 14 amino acids. Germline V gene sequence: CDR1 LNHDA, CDR2 SQIVND (reference sequence). V shed 5 bases and J shed 2 bases, with 9 bases lying between them. CDR3 region: CASSHRLNTGELFF. The CDR3 DNA is TGTGCCAGTAGTCACAGGCTTAACACCGGGGAGCTGTTTTTT.

The chain couples TRBV11-2 to TRBJ2-4; D is possibly TRBD2 (5 bases). V lost 5 bases to trimming and J lost 6 bases, with 14 bases between them. Per the germline V gene, CDR1 is SGHAT and CDR2 is FQNNGV. This CDR3 is 14 amino acids long. The CDR3 region is CASSEGFGINIQYF. The CDR3 DNA reads as TGTGCCAGCAGCGAGGGATTTGGGATAAACATTCAGTACTTC. The whole variable domain, remainder taken from reference TRBV11-2 and TRBJ2-4, is EAGVAQSPRYKIIEKRQSVAFWCNPISGHATLYWYQQILGQGPKLLIQFQNNGVVDDSQLPKDRFSAERLKGVDSTLKIQPAKLEDSAVYLCASSEGFGINIQYFGAGTRLSVL.

V and J are TRBV15 and TRBJ2-1; 12 nucleotides agree with TRBD2. The germline V gene has CDR1 LNHNV and CDR2 YYDKDF (reference sequence). The V segment lost 0 bases and the J segment 7 bases; nucleotides outside the gene matches: 4. There are 16 residues in the CDR3. The CDR3 reads CATSRDLAGGLNEQFF. The CDR3 nucleotides read TGTGCCACCAGCAGAGATCTAGCGGGAGGGTTAAATGAGCAGTTCTTC.